This T cell receptor beta chain stems from a study of T cells after posttransplantation cyclophosphamide. Study-level points and caveats: Donor CD8+ memory clones often dominated recipient blood repertoires at later times.

Profiled with immunoSEQ multiplex PCR; TCRdb holds only in-frame clones, not every one. The sample shows about 2,300 clones, none of them appearing just once. By frequency in the sample, this clone is medium-sized. Its specificity is not known. Treatment was busulfan-fludarabine conditioning, a marrow graft, and cyclophosphamide on days +3 and +4. The V end was cut by 3 bases, the J end by 1 base, with 12 bases between. This CDR3 is 15 amino acids long. CDR1 SGHDN and CDR2 FVKESK come from the germline V gene. The rearrangement uses TRBV14 and TRBJ1-1; perhaps TRBD1 as D (5 bases). The source of this sequence is a female patient between 60 and 69 years old who received an allogeneic stem cell transplant from an unrelated donor, was CMV-positive, and had acute GVHD only. The graft donor may have given rise to some T cells. The specimen was PBMCs, collected after an allogeneic stem cell transplant with post-transplant cyclophosphamide. Here the CDR3 reads CASSQGGTANTEAFF. The CDR3 DNA sequence: TGTGCCAGCAGCCAGGGGGGGACGGCGAACACTGAAGCTTTCTTT.